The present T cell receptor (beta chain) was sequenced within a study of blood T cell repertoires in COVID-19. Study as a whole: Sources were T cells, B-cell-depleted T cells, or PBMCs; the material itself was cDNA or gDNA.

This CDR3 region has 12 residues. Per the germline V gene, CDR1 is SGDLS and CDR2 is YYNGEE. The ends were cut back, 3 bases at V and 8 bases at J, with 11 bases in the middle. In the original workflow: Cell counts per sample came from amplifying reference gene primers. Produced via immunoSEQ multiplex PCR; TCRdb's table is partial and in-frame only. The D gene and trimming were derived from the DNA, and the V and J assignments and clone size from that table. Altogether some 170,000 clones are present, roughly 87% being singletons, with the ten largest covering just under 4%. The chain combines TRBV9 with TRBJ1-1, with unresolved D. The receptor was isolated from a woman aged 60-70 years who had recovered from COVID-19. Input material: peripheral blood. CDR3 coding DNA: TGTGCCAGCAGCGCCCTCCTCGGGGAAGCTTTCTTT. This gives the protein CASSALLGEAFF.